This T cell receptor beta chain was captured in a study of beta chain features in type 1 diabetes. Study-level results: Sequencing from cDNA could over-represent high-TCR-expressing cells.

CDR3 length equals 15 residues. Unmatched junction bases numbered 7, after V lost 1 base and J lost 8 bases. CDR1 and CDR2 (germline): SGHTA, FQGNSA. About this clone itself: Its antigen remains unidentified.

Only one heparinised blood draw was taken per donor, and its volume averaged approximately 100 mL. Each sorted fraction was over 95% pure. Sequencing targeted expressed TCRB transcripts, as all isolated RNA had been reverse transcribed. Clones were read by immunoSEQ multiplex PCR, and TCRdb kept only the in-frame ones, dropping some. The sample has 900,000 or so clones, around a sixth seen once. The gene calls are TRBV7-2 and TRBJ1-4; 7 nucleotides match TRBD1. This TCR was sampled from a woman younger than 35 in good health. Source material: naive CD4+ T cells from blood. Here the CDR3 DNA reads TGTGCCAGCAGCTTAGGGGGTCAGGGGGGAGAAAAACTGTTTTTT. Encoded protein: CASSLGGQGGEKLFF.